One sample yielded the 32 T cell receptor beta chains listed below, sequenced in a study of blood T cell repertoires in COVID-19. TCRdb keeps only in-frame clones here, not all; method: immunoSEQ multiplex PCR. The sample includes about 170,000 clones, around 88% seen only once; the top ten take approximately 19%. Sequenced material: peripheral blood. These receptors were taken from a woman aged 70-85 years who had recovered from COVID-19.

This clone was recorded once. CDR3 nucleotide sequence: TGTGCCAGCAGCCTGCTCGGACAGGGCGAGTTCTTC. Its protein product is CASSLLGQGEFF. V and J are TRBV11-2 and TRBJ2-1; 8 bases match TRBD1. This CDR3 is 12 amino acids long. Germline CDR1 SGHAT, CDR2 FQNNGV. With 5 bases clipped from V and 14 bases from J, the junction kept 8 bases outside the gene matches. The full variable domain, its missing parts supplied by reference TRBV11-2 and TRBJ2-1, is EAGVAQSPRYKIIEKRQSVAFWCNPISGHATLYWYQQILGQGPKLLIQFQNNGVVDDSQLPKDRFSAERLKGVDSTLKIQPAKLEDSAVYLCASSLLGQGEFFGPGTRLTVL.

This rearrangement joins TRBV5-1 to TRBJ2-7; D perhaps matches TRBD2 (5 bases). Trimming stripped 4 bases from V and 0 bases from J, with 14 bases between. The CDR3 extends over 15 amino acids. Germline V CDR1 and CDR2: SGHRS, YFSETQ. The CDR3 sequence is CASSPGSQSSYEQYF. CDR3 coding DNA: TGCGCCAGCAGCCCGGGGTCTCAAAGCTCCTACGAGCAGTACTTC. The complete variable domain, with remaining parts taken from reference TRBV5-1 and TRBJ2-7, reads KAGVTQTPRYLIKTRGQQVTLSCSPISGHRSVSWYQQTPGQGLQFLFEYFSETQRNKGNFPGRFSGRQFSNSRSEMNVSTLELGDSALYLCASSPGSQSSYEQYFGPGTRLTVT.

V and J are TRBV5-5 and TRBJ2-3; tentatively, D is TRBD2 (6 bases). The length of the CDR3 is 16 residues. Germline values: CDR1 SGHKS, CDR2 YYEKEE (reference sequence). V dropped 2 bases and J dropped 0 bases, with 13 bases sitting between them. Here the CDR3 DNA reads TGTGCCAGCAGCTTATTTGGCGGGGCTAGCACAGATACGCAGTATTTT. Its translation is CASSLFGGASTDTQYF. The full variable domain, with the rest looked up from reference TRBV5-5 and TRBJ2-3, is DAGVTQSPTHLIKTRGQQVTLRCSPISGHKSVSWYQQVLGQGPQFIFQYYEKEERGRGNFPDRFSARQFPNYSSELNVNALLLGDSALYLCASSLFGGASTDTQYFGPGTRLTVL.

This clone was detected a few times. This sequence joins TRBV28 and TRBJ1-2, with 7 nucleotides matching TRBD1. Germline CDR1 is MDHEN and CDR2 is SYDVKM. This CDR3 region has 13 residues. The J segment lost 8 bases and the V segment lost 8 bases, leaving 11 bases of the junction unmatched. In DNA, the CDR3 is TGTGCCAGCTTTCTCTCGGGACAGCTAGGCTACACCTTC. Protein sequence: CASFLSGQLGYTF.

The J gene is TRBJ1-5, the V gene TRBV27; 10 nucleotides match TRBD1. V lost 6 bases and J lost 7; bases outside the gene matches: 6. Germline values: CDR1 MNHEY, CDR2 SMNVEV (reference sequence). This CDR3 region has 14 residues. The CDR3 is CASSPGTGDQPQHF. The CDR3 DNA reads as TGTGCCAGCAGCCCCGGGACAGGGGACCAGCCCCAGCATTTT.

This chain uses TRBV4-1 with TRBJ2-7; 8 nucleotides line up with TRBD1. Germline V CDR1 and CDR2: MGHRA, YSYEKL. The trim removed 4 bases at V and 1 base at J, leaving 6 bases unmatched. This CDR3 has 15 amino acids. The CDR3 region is CASSPAGQGSYEQYF. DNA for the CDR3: TGCGCCAGCAGCCCTGCAGGACAGGGATCCTACGAGCAGTACTTC.

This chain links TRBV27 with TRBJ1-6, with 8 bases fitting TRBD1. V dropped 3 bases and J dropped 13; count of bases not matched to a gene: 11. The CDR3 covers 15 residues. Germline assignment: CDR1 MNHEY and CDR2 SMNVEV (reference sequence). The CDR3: CASSFLSTGDGPLHF. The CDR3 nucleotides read TGTGCCAGCAGTTTTTTATCGACAGGGGATGGGCCCCTCCACTTT.

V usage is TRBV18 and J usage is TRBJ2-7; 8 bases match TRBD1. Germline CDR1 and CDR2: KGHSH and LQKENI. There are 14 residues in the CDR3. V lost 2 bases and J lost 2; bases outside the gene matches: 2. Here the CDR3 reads CASSPTTGAYEQYF. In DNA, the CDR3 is TGTGCCAGCTCACCAACGACAGGGGCCTACGAGCAGTACTTC.

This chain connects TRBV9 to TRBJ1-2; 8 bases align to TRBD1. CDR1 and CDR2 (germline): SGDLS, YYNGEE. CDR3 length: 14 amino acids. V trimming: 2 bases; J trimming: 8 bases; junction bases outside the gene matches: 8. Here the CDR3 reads CASSVNQGAGGYTF. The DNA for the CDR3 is TGTGCCAGCAGCGTCAACCAGGGGGCGGGCGGCTACACCTTC.

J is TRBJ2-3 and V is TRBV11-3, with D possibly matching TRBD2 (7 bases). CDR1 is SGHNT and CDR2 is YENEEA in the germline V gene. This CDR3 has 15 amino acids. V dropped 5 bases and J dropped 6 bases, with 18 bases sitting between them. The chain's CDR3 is CASSPGGGGSDTQYF. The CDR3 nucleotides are TGTGCCAGCAGCCCGGGGGGCGGGGGTTCGGATACGCAGTATTTT.

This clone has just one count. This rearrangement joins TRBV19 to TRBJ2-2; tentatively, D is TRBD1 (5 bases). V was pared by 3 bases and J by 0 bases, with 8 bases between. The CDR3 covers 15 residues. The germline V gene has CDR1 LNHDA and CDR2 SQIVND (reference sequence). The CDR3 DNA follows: TGTGCCAGTAGTATTTCAGGGACGAACACCGGGGAGCTGTTTTTT. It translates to CASSISGTNTGELFF.

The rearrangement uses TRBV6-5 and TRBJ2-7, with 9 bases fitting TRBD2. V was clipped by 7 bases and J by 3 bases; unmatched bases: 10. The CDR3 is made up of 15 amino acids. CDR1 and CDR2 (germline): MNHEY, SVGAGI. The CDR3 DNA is TGTGCCAGCACCCCGGGGCTAGCGGGACGCTACGAGCAGTACTTC. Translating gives CASTPGLAGRYEQYF.

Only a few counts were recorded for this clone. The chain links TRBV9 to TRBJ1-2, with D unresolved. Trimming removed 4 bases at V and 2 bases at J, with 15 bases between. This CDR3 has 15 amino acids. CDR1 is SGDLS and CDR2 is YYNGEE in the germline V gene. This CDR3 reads CASSPGGAGNYGYTF. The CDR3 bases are TGTGCCAGCAGCCCCGGCGGCGCCGGGAACTATGGCTACACCTTC.

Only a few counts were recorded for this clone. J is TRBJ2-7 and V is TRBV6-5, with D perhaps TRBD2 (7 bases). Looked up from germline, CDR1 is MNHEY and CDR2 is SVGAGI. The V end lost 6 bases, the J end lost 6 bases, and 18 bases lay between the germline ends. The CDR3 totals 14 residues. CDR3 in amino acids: CASSPGGGAGEQYF. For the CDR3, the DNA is TGTGCCAGCAGCCCCGGCGGGGGCGCGGGCGAGCAGTACTTC.

CDR3 loop: CASSPPGTTGAYGYTF. The CDR3 bases are TGTGCCAGCTCACCACCCGGGACGACGGGAGCCTATGGCTACACCTTC. The chain links TRBV18 to TRBJ1-2; D might be TRBD1 (5 bases). Looked up from germline, CDR1 is KGHSH and CDR2 is LQKENI. Trimming removed 0 bases from V and 4 bases from J, with 15 bases in between. This CDR3 contains 16 residues.

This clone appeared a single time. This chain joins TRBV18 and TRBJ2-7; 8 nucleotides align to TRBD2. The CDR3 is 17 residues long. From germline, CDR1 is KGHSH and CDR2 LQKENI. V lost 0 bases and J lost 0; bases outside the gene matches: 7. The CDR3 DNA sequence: TGTGCCAGCTCACCACCCTCCGGGGGGGGCGCCTCCTACGAGCAGTACTTC. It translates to CASSPPSGGGASYEQYF.

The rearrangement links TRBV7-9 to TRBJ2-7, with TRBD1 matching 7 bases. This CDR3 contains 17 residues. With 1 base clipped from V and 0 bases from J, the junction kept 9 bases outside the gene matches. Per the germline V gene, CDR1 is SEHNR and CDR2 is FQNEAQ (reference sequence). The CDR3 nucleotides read TGTGCCAGCAGCTTAGGGGGACAGTCCCCCAGCTCCTACGAGCAGTACTTC. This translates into CASSLGGQSPSSYEQYF.

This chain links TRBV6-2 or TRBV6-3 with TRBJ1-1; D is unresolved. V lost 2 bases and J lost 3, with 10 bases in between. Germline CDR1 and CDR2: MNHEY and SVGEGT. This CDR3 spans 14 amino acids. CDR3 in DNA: TGTGCCAGCAGTTACGTCGGGTCGCACACTGAAGCTTTCTTT. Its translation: CASSYVGSHTEAFF.

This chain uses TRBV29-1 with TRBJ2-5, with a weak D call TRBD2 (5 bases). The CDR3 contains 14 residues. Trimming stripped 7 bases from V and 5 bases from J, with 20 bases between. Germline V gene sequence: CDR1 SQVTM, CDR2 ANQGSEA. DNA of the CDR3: TGCAGCGCCCTTACGGGGTCCCAGCGGGAGACCCAGTACTTC. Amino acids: CSALTGSQRETQYF.

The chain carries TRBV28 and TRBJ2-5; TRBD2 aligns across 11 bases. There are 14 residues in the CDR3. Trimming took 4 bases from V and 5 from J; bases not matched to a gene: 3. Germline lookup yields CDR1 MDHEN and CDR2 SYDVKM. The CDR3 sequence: CASSSIAGGETQYF. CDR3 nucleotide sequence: TGTGCCAGCAGTTCGATAGCGGGAGGGGAGACCCAGTACTTC. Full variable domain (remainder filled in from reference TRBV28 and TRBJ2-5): DVKVTQSSRYLVKRTGEKVFLECVQDMDHENMFWYRQDPGLGLRLIYFSYDVKMKEKGDIPEGYSVSREKKERFSLILESASTNQTSMYLCASSSIAGGETQYFGPGTRLLVL.

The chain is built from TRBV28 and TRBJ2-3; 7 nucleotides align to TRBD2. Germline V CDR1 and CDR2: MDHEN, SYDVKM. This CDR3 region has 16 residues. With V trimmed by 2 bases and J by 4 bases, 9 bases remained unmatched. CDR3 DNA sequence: TGTGCCAGCAGTTTAAATGGGGGAGGGGACCCAGATACGCAGTATTTT. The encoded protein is CASSLNGGGDPDTQYF.

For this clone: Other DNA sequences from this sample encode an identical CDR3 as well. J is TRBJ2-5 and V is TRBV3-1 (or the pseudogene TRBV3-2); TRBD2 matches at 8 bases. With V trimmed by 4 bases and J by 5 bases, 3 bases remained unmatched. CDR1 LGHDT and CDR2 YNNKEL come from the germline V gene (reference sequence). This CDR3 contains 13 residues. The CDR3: CASSPRGGETQYF. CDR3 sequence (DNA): TGTGCCAGCAGCCCCCGGGGGGGGGAGACCCAGTACTTC.

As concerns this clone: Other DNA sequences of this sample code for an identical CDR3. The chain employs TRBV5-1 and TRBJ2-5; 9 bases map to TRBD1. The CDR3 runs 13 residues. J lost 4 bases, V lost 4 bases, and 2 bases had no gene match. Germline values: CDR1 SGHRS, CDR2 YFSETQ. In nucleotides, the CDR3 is TGCGCCAGCAGCCCGACAGGGGGAGAGACCCAGTACTTC. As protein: CASSPTGGETQYF.

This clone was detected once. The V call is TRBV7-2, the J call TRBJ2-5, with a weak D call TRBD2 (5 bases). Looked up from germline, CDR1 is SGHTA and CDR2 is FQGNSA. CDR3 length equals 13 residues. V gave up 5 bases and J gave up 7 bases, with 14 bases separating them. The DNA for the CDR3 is TGTGCCAGCAGCCGCACAAACGAGGGGACCCAGTACTTC. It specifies CASSRTNEGTQYF.

The CDR3 DNA sequence: TGCGCCAGCAGCCAGGGGTTAGCGGGGGGCAATGAGCAGTTCTTC. Amino acid sequence: CASSQGLAGGNEQFF. This chain links TRBV4-1 with TRBJ2-1; TRBD2 aligns across 10 bases. Germline loops: CDR1 MGHRA, CDR2 YSYEKL. J was trimmed by 6 bases and V by 3 bases; bases with no gene match: 5. CDR3 length: 15 amino acids.

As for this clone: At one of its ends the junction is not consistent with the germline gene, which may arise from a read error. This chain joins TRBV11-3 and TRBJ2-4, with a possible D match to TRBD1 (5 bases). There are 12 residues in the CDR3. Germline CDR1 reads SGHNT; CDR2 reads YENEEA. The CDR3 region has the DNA TGTGCCAGCAGCTTGTCAGGGTCCGGTACGGTTTTC. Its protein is CASSLSGSGTVF. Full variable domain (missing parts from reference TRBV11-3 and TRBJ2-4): EAGVVQSPRYKIIEKKQPVAFWCNPISGHNTLYWYLQNLGQGPELLIRYENEEAVDDSQLPKDRFSAERLKGVDSTLKIQPAELGDSAVYLCASSLSGSGTVFGAGTRLSVL.

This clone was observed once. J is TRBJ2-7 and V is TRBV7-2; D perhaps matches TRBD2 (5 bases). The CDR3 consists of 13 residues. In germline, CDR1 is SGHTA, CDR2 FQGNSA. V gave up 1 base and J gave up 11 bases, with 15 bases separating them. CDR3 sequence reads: CASSLVREGLEYF. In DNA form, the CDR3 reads TGTGCCAGCAGCTTAGTCCGGGAAGGCCTGGAGTACTTC.

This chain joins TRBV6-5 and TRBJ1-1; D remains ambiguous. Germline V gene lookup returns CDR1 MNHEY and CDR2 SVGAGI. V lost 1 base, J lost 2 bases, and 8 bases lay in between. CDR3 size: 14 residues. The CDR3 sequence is CASSYLAHNTEAFF. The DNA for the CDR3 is TGTGCCAGCAGTTACTTAGCACATAACACTGAAGCTTTCTTT.

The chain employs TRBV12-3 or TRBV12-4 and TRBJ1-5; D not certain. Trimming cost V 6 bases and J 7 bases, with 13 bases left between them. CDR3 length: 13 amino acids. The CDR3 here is CASRPVSGQPQHF. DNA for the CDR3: TGTGCCAGCAGGCCAGTTTCGGGACAGCCCCAGCATTTT.

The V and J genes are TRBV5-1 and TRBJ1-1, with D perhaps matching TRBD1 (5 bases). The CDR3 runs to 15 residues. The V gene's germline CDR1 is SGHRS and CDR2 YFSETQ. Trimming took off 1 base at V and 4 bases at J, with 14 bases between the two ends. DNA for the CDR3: TGCGCCAGCAGCTTGTTGTCCCAGGGCGCCACTGAAGCTTTCTTT. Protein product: CASSLLSQGATEAFF.

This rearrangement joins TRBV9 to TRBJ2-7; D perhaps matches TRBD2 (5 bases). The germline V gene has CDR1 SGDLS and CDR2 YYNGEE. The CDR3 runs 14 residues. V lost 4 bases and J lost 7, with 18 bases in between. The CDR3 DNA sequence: TGTGCCAGCAGCCCTAGCCCCCAGATTGGGGAGCAGTACTTC. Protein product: CASSPSPQIGEQYF.

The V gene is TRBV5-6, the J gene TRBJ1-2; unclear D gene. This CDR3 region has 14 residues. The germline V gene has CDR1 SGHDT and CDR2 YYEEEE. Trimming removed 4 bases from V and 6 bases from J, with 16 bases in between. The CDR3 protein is CASSTPQVGDGYTF. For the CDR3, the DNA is TGTGCCAGCAGCACACCCCAGGTCGGCGATGGCTACACCTTC.